The present entry profiles one TCR beta chain with its context. This clonotype was detected only a few times. Its cognate antigen has yet to be identified. No much larger clonotype is one base removed from it; base qualities were not supplied. The data derive from a study of blood T cells in healthy people across ages (dated by TCRdb to the mid-2010s). As for the study more broadly: Template switching captured roughly one uniquely barcoded TCR beta cDNA molecule per two T cells in model experiments. Using the same blood draw, the study looked at two additional independent replicas of 1 million unique cDNA reads for two donors, one aged 18 to 29 and the other aged 80 or older. To avoid experimental bias, donors of different ages were distributed randomly across sequencing lanes. The donors were divided into four age groups: young (average approximately 17 years), middle-aged (almost 40), aged (approximately 62) and long-lived (about 84). Using deep sequencing normalized with unique cDNA molecular identifiers, the study measured how TCR beta repertoire diversity changes with age.

Germline trimming amounts to 2 bases on V and 3 bases on J, with 5 as the count of junction bases outside the gene matches. The germline V gene encodes CDR1 DFQATT and CDR2 SNEGSKA (reference sequence). The CDR3, from cysteine to phenylalanine, totals 14 residues. This entry keeps only the CDR3 DNA: 42 bases, framed from base 1. Study-wide findings and limitations: Compared with the aged group, the long-lived group had more naive CD4+ T cells, fewer expanded clones and increased TCR diversity, suggesting age selection. Total diversity estimates from one million sequenced T cells were considered lower bounds and underestimates. Bulk unsorted PBMC profiling prevented conclusive comparison of naive and antigen-experienced compartments. Because donor CMV infection status was unknown, age-related changes in expanded clonotypes were potentially confounded. A strong correlation was found between observed TCR beta diversity and the percentage of naive T cells measured by flow cytometry. As age increased, observed TCR beta diversity per million T cells dropped in a roughly linear way, and a significant reduction was already evident by age around 41.

Donors were roughly 40 systemically healthy Caucasian individuals from Russia aged 6 to 90 years. Each donor gave about 9.2 milliliters of peripheral blood, drawn into EDTA-treated Vacutainer tubes. Ficoll-Paque density-gradient centrifugation was used to isolate PBMCs, with at least 6 million per sample. Total RNA was extracted from PBMCs with Trizol reagent, with at least 6 micrograms obtained per sample. Naive CD45RAhigh/CD27high T cell percentages were measured by flow cytometry on a PBMC aliquot from every donor. Library prep was done by 5' RACE. TCRdb shows the sequencer as Illumina HiSeq 2500. A second PCR of about 6 to 11 cycles was performed with a sample-barcoded 5' primer and a J-beta primer mix. A unique molecular identifier was introduced onto each TCR beta cDNA molecule by a template-switch 5' adaptor carrying 12 random nucleotides. Each sample yielded at least 2.5 million CDR3-containing paired-end reads. The Mint cDNA synthesis kit, primed by a TRBC-specific oligonucleotide, was used to synthesize first-strand cDNA from all RNA. Following uracil-DNA glycosylase treatment, a first 18-cycle PCR with universal primers M1SS and BC2_uni_R was performed on all cDNA. Processing in the source paper ran as follows. For normalization, 1 million high-quality reads were randomly selected from each sample, with every read carrying a distinct molecular identifier. Instead of being binned into consensus sequences, reads with shared molecular identifiers were discarded. MiTCR, run with a Q25 quality threshold and the strictest error-elimination algorithm, handled CDR3 identification, clonotype clustering and error correction. A nonparametric unseen species model with Euler transformation was used to estimate a lower bound on total TCR beta diversity. TCRdb applied fastp at Q25 and MiXCR to the public reads, then kept only in-frame beta chains. CDR3 protein duplicates are merged, each entry listing the most common genes and DNA. The V and J calls were determined by TCRdb, not by the authors. This sample holds about 1 million distinct CDR3 sequences; around 43% were observed only once. The top ten clonotypes cover approximately 17% of the sample.

The chain is assembled from TRBV20-1 and TRBJ2-7; 9 junctional bases match TRBD2. The source of this sequence is a woman aged 60 to 75 in good health. Material for sequencing was blood. The DNA is TGCAGTGCTAGATGGCGGGAGGGCAGCTACGAGCAGTACTTC. Its protein is CSARWREGSYEQYF.